This paragraph covers one T cell receptor beta chain sequence. These data originate in a study of cytomegalovirus exposure and HLA in healthy donors. 13 Jbeta primers and 60 Vbeta primers were used for the PCR. Original handling: Approximately 11 million shared chains were among the roughly 78 million unique TCR beta chains that a later analysis counted. This table comes from immunoSEQ multiplex PCR, and its TCRdb copy is limited to in-frame clones, with some not included. The V and J calls and clone size come from that table; D and trimming were worked out from the DNA. The data hold around 170,000 clones, with about four fifths observed a single time. Germline V gene sequence: CDR1 SGHTA, CDR2 FQGTGA. The CDR3 length is 14 residues. Germline trimming cut 5 bases from V and 1 base from J; bases unmatched to any gene: 1. At collection, donors were nominally healthy, but unrecorded immune exposures were probable.

The TCR comes from a woman aged 45 to 65 in good health and CMV-seropositive. This chain links TRBV7-3 with TRBJ2-5; 10 nucleotides match TRBD1. The sample consisted of PBMCs. CDR3 sequence reads: CASSRDRGQETQYF. CDR3 sequence (DNA): TGTGCCAGCAGCCGGGACAGGGGCCAAGAGACCCAGTACTTC.